This T cell receptor (beta chain) appears in the sequencing data of a study of T cells in Graves' hyperthyroidism and ophthalmopathy. The study, taken as a whole, reports: Separation of ophthalmopathy from stable hyperthyroidism was achieved by a 13 V-J model. The majority of expanded thyroid clonotypes above 0.001 also appeared in blood.

Amplification of TCR beta CDR3 regions used RNA as the template. The TCR CDR3 first-round RT-PCR relied on the HTBI primer set. TCRdb re-derived calls from the multiplex PCR reads in MiXCR, one entry per CDR3 protein. Here the sample spans more than 650,000 distinct CDR3 sequences, 14% being singletons. In germline, CDR1 is SQVTM, CDR2 ANQGSEA. The germline V and J ends were trimmed by 4 bases and 13 bases, with 16 bases remaining between them. CDR3 length equals 11 residues. Orbital computed tomography, thyroid ultrasound, serum thyroxine and TRAb, and clinical symptoms together informed the diagnoses. About this clonotype: The antigen is not known.

The specimen sequenced was blood. The receptor was isolated from a woman under 30 with Graves' hyperthyroidism. V gene TRBV29-1 combines with J gene TRBJ2-5; D remains ambiguous. The CDR3 here is CSVVDHDVGYF. CDR3 coding DNA: TGCAGCGTTGTAGATCATGACGTCGGGTACTTC. Drawing the rest from reference TRBV29-1 and TRBJ2-5, the complete variable domain is SAVISQKPSRDICQRGTSLTIQCQVDSQVTMMFWYRQQPGQSLTLIATANQGSEATYESGFVIDKFPISRPNLTFSTLTVSNMSPEDSSIYLCSVVDHDVGYFGPGTRLLVL.